This T cell receptor (beta chain) was identified during a study of CD8 T cells in Susac syndrome. Study conclusions and caveats: The study's TCR sequencing and HLA analysis covered a relatively small number of individuals, and the study acknowledged this.

With regard to this clonotype: Its cognate antigen is unknown.

Trimming cost V 7 bases and J 0 bases; bases outside gene matches: 3. The germline CDR1 and CDR2 sequences are SEHNR and FQNEAQ (reference sequence). The CDR3 runs to 13 residues. Random hexamers were used to reverse transcribe roughly 0.45 to 1 ug of RNA. Amplification of the TCR beta CDR3 was carried out by immunoSEQ multiplex PCR, which spanned a total of 54 Vbeta and 13 Jbeta segments. Each CDR3 protein gets one entry after TCRdb re-called the immunoSEQ multiplex PCR reads with MiXCR. The table lists 300,000 or so distinct CDR3 sequences, about 90% of them singletons. The sequenced target, TCR beta, came from blood CD8+ and CD4+ T cells.

The clonotype comes from a human donor with multiple sclerosis. Sequenced sample: CD4+ T cells from PBMCs. The chain links TRBV7-9 to TRBJ2-7; TRBD2 matches at 7 bases. In DNA, the CDR3 is TGTGCCAGCACCACTAGCGACTCCTACGAGCAGTACTTC. It specifies CASTTSDSYEQYF.